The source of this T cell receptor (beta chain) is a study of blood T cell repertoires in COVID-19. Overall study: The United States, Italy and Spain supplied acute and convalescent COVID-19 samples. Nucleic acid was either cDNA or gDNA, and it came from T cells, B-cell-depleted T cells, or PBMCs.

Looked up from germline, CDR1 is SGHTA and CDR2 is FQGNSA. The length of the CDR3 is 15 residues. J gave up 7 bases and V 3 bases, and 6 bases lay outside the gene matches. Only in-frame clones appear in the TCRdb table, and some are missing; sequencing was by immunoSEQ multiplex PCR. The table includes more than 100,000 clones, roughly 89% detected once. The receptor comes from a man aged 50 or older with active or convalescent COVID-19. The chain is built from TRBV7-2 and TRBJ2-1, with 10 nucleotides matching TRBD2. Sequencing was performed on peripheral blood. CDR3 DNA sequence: TGTGCCAGCAGCTTGAGCGGGGGGGCCGGGAATGAGCAGTTCTTC. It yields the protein CASSLSGGAGNEQFF. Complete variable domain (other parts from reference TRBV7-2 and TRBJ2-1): GAGVSQSPSNKVTEKGKDVELRCDPISGHTALYWYRQSLGQGLEFLIYFQGNSAPDKSGLPSDRFSAERTGGSVSTLTIQRTQQEDSAVYLCASSLSGGAGNEQFFGPGTRLTVL.